Following are 22 T cell receptor beta chains from one sample sequenced in a study of shared clonotypes between healthy human individuals. The repertoire was sequenced with immunoSEQ multiplex PCR; TCRdb's copy has only in-frame clones and lacks some. The table records more than 1,200,000 clones, 97% to 99% of them present only once. The sample taken for sequencing was naive CD4+ T cells sorted from blood. Described subset: CD45RA+ positively selected. The source of these receptors is a man younger than 40 in good health.

Regarding this clone: The sample holds other DNA sequences that translate to the same CDR3. The chain employs TRBV18 and TRBJ2-3; unclear D gene. V lost 4 bases and J 3 bases, leaving 2 bases between the germline ends. This CDR3 has 11 residues. The germline gives CDR1 KGHSH, CDR2 LQKENI. The CDR3 nucleotides are TGTGCCAGCTCACGGACAGATACGCAGTATTTT. Protein sequence: CASSRTDTQYF. Combining the CDR3 with reference TRBV18 and TRBJ2-3 gives the whole variable domain NAGVMQNPRHLVRRRGQEARLRCSPMKGHSHVYWYRQLPEEGLKFMVYLQKENIIDESGMPKERFSAEFPKEGPSILRIQQVVRGDSAAYFCASSRTDTQYFGPGTRLTVL.

The chain recombines TRBV5-1 with TRBJ2-1; 8 nucleotides line up with TRBD1. The CDR3 contains 14 residues. The germline V gene encodes CDR1 SGHRS and CDR2 YFSETQ. V lost 4 bases and J lost 6; bases outside the gene matches: 6. The CDR3 DNA reads as TGCGCCAGCAGCGACAGGGGCAAGGCCAATGAGCAGTTCTTC. This codes for CASSDRGKANEQFF.

This chain uses TRBV7-2 with TRBJ2-3; perhaps TRBD1 as D (6 bases). Trimming removed 1 base from V and 1 base from J, with 12 bases in between. Germline-derived CDR1 and CDR2 are SGHTA and FQGNSA. The CDR3 totals 16 residues. The CDR3 coding sequence is TGTGCCAGCAGCTTAGGATGGGGGCAGGGCACAGATACGCAGTATTTT. As protein: CASSLGWGQGTDTQYF.

This sequence joins TRBV5-1 and TRBJ2-3; D is undetermined. This CDR3 is built from 15 residues. Per germline, CDR1 SGHRS and CDR2 YFSETQ. The ends were cut back, 0 bases at V and 0 bases at J, with 8 bases in the middle. The CDR3 region is CASSLETLSTDTQYF. The CDR3, as DNA: TGCGCCAGCAGCTTGGAGACTCTAAGCACAGATACGCAGTATTTT.

V and J are TRBV7-9 and TRBJ2-3; TRBD1 or TRBD2 may be the D gene (5 bases each). Germline V lookup: CDR1 SEHNR, CDR2 FQNEAQ (reference sequence). The CDR3 length is 16 residues. V was shortened by 5 bases and J by 0 bases, with 15 bases between the two germline ends. In DNA form, the CDR3 reads TGTGCCAGCAGCACAGGCGCCGCGGGCAGCACAGATACGCAGTATTTT. Translation: CASSTGAAGSTDTQYF.

The chain has TRBV11-2 and TRBJ1-3, with a weak D call TRBD1 (5 bases). Trimming took 5 bases from V and 6 from J, leaving 23 bases between them. This CDR3 spans 17 amino acids. Per germline, CDR1 SGHAT and CDR2 FQNNGV. In nucleotides, the CDR3 is TGTGCCAGCAGCAACCGCCGACTCCCAGGGAGGGAAAACACCATATATTTT. Residues: CASSNRRLPGRENTIYF.

The chain employs TRBV28 and TRBJ2-7; D could derive from TRBD1 or TRBD2 (6 bases each). V was pared by 10 bases and J by 4 bases, with 23 bases between. Germline assignment: CDR1 MDHEN and CDR2 SYDVKM. The length of the CDR3 is 15 residues. The CDR3 sequence: CAKTTGASSKYEQYF. DNA of the CDR3: TGTGCCAAAACAACGGGGGCGAGTAGCAAGTACGAGCAGTACTTC.

This chain uses TRBV11-3 with TRBJ1-1; no clear D gene. CDR1 and CDR2 from the germline V gene are SGHNT and YENEEA. The CDR3 runs to 17 residues. Trimming stripped 4 bases from V and 1 base from J, with 19 bases between. The CDR3 reads CASSSPRPMSRNTEAFF. The CDR3 DNA is TGTGCCAGCAGCTCGCCCCGACCGATGAGTCGGAACACTGAAGCTTTCTTT.

This clone was detected only once. The sample carries other DNA sequences with the same CDR3. The chain recombines TRBV30 with TRBJ2-5; tentative D call: TRBD2 (5 bases). Trimming cost V 5 bases and J 4 bases, with 5 bases left between them. Per the germline V gene, CDR1 is GTSNPN and CDR2 is SVGIG (reference sequence). The CDR3 runs 10 residues. CDR3 in amino acids: CAWGRETQYF. CDR3 DNA sequence: TGTGCCTGGGGGAGAGAGACCCAGTACTTC.

This chain links TRBV5-5 with TRBJ1-1; no reliable D call. This CDR3 is 16 amino acids long. Trimming took off 4 bases at V and 5 bases at J, with 21 bases between the two ends. Germline V lookup: CDR1 SGHKS, CDR2 YYEKEE (reference sequence). The CDR3 bases are TGTGCCAGCAGCCCCCTTCGTCAGGCGCTCGGGACTGAAGCTTTCTTT. This translates into CASSPLRQALGTEAFF.

The chain joins TRBV4-1 to TRBJ2-7, with a possible D match to TRBD2 (5 bases). Trimming left V 1 base short and J 2 bases short, with 9 bases between. The germline V gene encodes CDR1 MGHRA and CDR2 YSYEKL. The CDR3 extends over 14 amino acids. DNA of the CDR3: TGCGCCAGCAGCCAAGGGGAGCCTCCCTACGAGCAGTACTTC. It specifies CASSQGEPPYEQYF.

The V call is TRBV12-5, the J call TRBJ2-7; the D is unclear. There are 11 residues in the CDR3. V gave up 7 bases and J gave up 7 bases, with 11 bases separating them. Germline-derived CDR1 and CDR2 are LGHNT and FRNRAP. CDR3: CASVPDREQYF. DNA for the CDR3: TGTGCTAGTGTCCCCGATAGGGAGCAGTACTTC.

This chain uses TRBV19 with TRBJ2-3; D is possibly TRBD1 (6 bases). Trimming cost V 3 bases and J 3 bases, with 16 bases left between them. The CDR3 totals 16 residues. Germline CDR1 is LNHDA and CDR2 is SQIVND (reference sequence). The CDR3 reads CASSIPLGGITDTQYF. In DNA, the CDR3 is TGTGCCAGTAGTATCCCACTTGGGGGCATTACAGATACGCAGTATTTT.

This chain links TRBV27 with TRBJ2-5; D perhaps matches TRBD1 (5 bases). The CDR3 is 14 amino acids. The V and J ends lost 6 bases and 5 bases respectively, with 16 bases between them. Germline lookup yields CDR1 MNHEY and CDR2 SMNVEV (reference sequence). The CDR3 loop reads CASRGVDSRETQYF. In DNA form, the CDR3 reads TGTGCCAGCAGAGGGGTCGACAGTCGGGAGACCCAGTACTTC.

In DNA, the CDR3 is TGTGCCAGCAGCGTAGGTTCTGGAAACACCATATATTTT. Its protein product is CASSVGSGNTIYF. The chain couples TRBV9 to TRBJ1-3; D is unresolved. There are 13 residues in the CDR3. V was shortened by 0 bases and J by 1 base, with 2 bases between the two germline ends. CDR1 is SGDLS, CDR2 YYNGEE, per germline. The full variable domain, in which reference TRBV9 and TRBJ1-3 provide the parts outside the CDR3, is DSGVTQTPKHLITATGQRVTLRCSPRSGDLSVYWYQQSLDQGLQFLIQYYNGEERAKGNILERFSAQQFPDLHSELNLSSLELGDSALYFCASSVGSGNTIYFGEGSWLTVV.

The rearrangement joins TRBV28 to TRBJ2-5; TRBD1 or TRBD2 may be the D gene (5 bases each). Germline CDR1 is MDHEN and CDR2 is SYDVKM. The V and J ends lost 4 bases and 2 bases respectively, with 8 bases between them. This CDR3 region has 13 residues. As DNA, the CDR3 is TGTGCCAGCAGTTCGGGGCGTCAAGAGACCCAGTACTTC. It encodes CASSSGRQETQYF.

As to this clone: The sample contains more than one DNA sequence encoding this CDR3. The chain recombines TRBV29-1 with TRBJ2-1; 11 positions agree with TRBD2. Germline assignment: CDR1 SQVTM and CDR2 ANQGSEA. After removal of 7 bases from V and 4 bases from J, the junction contained 3 bases not matched to a gene. The CDR3 consists of 13 residues. CDR3 region: CSAGTSGYNEQFF. Here the CDR3 DNA reads TGCAGCGCCGGGACTAGCGGATACAATGAGCAGTTCTTC.

The genes are TRBV9 and TRBJ1-1; perhaps TRBD1 as D (6 bases). Germline CDR1 reads SGDLS; CDR2 reads YYNGEE. The CDR3 loop spans 14 amino acids. V lost 3 bases and J lost 4, with 13 bases in between. CDR3 in DNA: TGTGCCAGCAGCGACAGGACAGTCGGCACTGAAGCTTTCTTT. Its translation is CASSDRTVGTEAFF.

The chain has TRBV27 and TRBJ2-3, with D perhaps matching TRBD1 or TRBD2 (5 bases each). V lost 4 bases to trimming and J lost 5 bases, with 16 bases between them. Germline CDR1 reads MNHEY; CDR2 reads SMNVEV (reference sequence). The CDR3 is 15 residues long. The CDR3 coding sequence is TGTGCCAGCAGTTCTAGACAGCGGAGCCGAGATACGCAGTATTTT. It specifies CASSSRQRSRDTQYF.

The chain has TRBV30 and TRBJ2-7; D is undetermined. Trimming pared 8 bases from V and 0 bases from J, leaving 11 bases between. The CDR3 has 12 amino acids. Germline V lookup: CDR1 GTSNPN, CDR2 SVGIG (reference sequence). As DNA, the CDR3 is TGTGCCCACCCTCCCACCTCCTACGAGCAGTACTTC. Translation: CAHPPTSYEQYF.

The chain recombines TRBV7-2 with TRBJ2-7, with D hard to call. The germline V and J ends were trimmed by 5 bases and 1 base, with 9 bases remaining between them. This CDR3 spans 13 amino acids. From germline, CDR1 is SGHTA and CDR2 FQGNSA. CDR3 residues: CASSAPSSYEQYF. CDR3 DNA: TGTGCCAGCAGCGCCCCAAGTTCCTACGAGCAGTACTTC.

The chain recombines TRBV7-9 with TRBJ2-4; a possible D gene is TRBD1 (6 bases). Germline CDR1 reads SEHNR; CDR2 reads FQNEAQ (reference sequence). This CDR3 region has 14 residues. Trimming took 7 bases from V and 2 from J, leaving 12 bases between them. The DNA of the CDR3 is TGTGCCAGCAACAGGGAGCTCTCCAAAAACATTCAGTACTTC. It specifies CASNRELSKNIQYF.